Below, 28 T cell receptor beta chains from the same sample are listed, as sequenced in a study of blood T cell repertoires in COVID-19. This table comes from immunoSEQ multiplex PCR, and its TCRdb copy is limited to in-frame clones, with some not included. The sample includes more than 80,000 clones, around 86% of them seen just once. Sample: peripheral blood. Receptors originate from a man aged 45-65 years with active COVID-19.

The genes are TRBV9 and TRBJ1-1; TRBD1 matches 11 bases. Trimming at V came to 3 bases and at J to 10 bases, leaving 8 bases not matched to a gene. Germline V lookup: CDR1 SGDLS, CDR2 YYNGEE. The CDR3 is 14 residues long. CDR3 DNA sequence: TGTGCCAGCAGCGAGTGGACAGGGGGCCTCGGAGCTTTCTTT. Amino acids: CASSEWTGGLGAFF.

This rearrangement joins TRBV4-1 to TRBJ1-6; unclear D gene. The germline V gene encodes CDR1 MGHRA and CDR2 YSYEKL. Trimming stripped 1 base from V and 12 bases from J, with 22 bases between. This CDR3 region has 17 residues. CDR3 nucleotides: TGCGCCAGCAGCCAAGTCCGGCGGGAGCGGATACTCTTACCCCTCCACTTT. Translating it yields CASSQVRRERILLPLHF.

This sequence joins TRBV7-9 and TRBJ2-5; D ambiguous. The CDR3 is 17 residues long. The germline V gene encodes CDR1 SEHNR and CDR2 FQNEAQ (reference sequence). Trimming left V 4 bases short and J 4 bases short, with 22 bases between. CDR3 residues: CASSSPSGDPMAETQYF. The CDR3 DNA reads as TGTGCCAGCAGCTCCCCGTCGGGTGACCCCATGGCAGAGACCCAGTACTTC.

V usage is TRBV13 and J usage is TRBJ2-3; D may be TRBD1 (6 bases). Germline CDR1 and CDR2: PRHDT and FYEKMQ (reference sequence). V dropped 4 bases and J dropped 2 bases, with 13 bases sitting between them. This CDR3 has 15 amino acids. The DNA of the CDR3 is TGTGCCAGCAGCTCTTCGGGACACATCACAGATACGCAGTATTTT. This encodes CASSSSGHITDTQYF. The whole variable domain, filled in from reference TRBV13 and TRBJ2-3, reads AAGVIQSPRHLIKEKRETATLKCYPIPRHDTVYWYQQGPGQDPQFLISFYEKMQSDKGSIPDRFSAQQFSDYHSELNMSSLELGDSALYFCASSSSGHITDTQYFGPGTRLTVL.

This sequence joins TRBV11-2 and TRBJ1-1; 10 bases are shared with TRBD1. Trimming removed 5 bases from V and 8 bases from J; junction bases left unmatched: 5. Germline V gene lookup returns CDR1 SGHAT and CDR2 FQNNGV. CDR3 size: 13 residues. CDR3 DNA: TGTGCCAGCAGCCGGACAGGGGGAAAGGAAGCTTTCTTT. This codes for CASSRTGGKEAFF.

V usage is TRBV28 and J usage is TRBJ2-7; the D gene is possibly TRBD1 (6 bases). In germline, CDR1 is MDHEN, CDR2 SYDVKM. CDR3 size: 14 residues. V was cut by 6 bases and J by 0 bases, with 12 bases left in between. CDR3 loop: CASSDQGSSYEQYF. CDR3 nucleotide sequence: TGTGCCAGCAGCGACCAGGGGAGCTCCTACGAGCAGTACTTC.

The CDR3 reads CASRGGQAHTEAFF. In DNA, the CDR3 is TGTGCCAGCAGGGGAGGACAGGCGCACACTGAAGCTTTCTTT. V usage is TRBV28 and J usage is TRBJ1-1; 7 bases are a match to TRBD1. J gave up 3 bases and V 6 bases, and 7 bases lay outside the gene matches. Germline loops: CDR1 MDHEN, CDR2 SYDVKM. The CDR3 is 14 residues long.

With respect to this clone: At one boundary the junction diverges from the germline segment, which might be a read error. This chain uses TRBV7-8 with TRBJ2-7; no clear D. The V gene's germline CDR1 is SGHVS and CDR2 FQNEAQ. CDR3 length: 14 amino acids. CDR3 in DNA: TGTGCCAGCAGCCGAGACCCCCCTCCCTACGCGCAGTACTTC. Translation gives CASSRDPPPYAQYF.

This clone is a singleton in its sample. The chain recombines TRBV10-3 with TRBJ2-5, with 7 positions matching TRBD1. J was trimmed by 2 bases and V by 6 bases; bases with no gene match: 3. This CDR3 comprises 13 residues. Germline values: CDR1 ENHRY, CDR2 SYGVKD. CDR3 coding DNA: TGTGCCATCAGCGGACAGGAACAAGAGACCCAGTACTTC. This codes for CAISGQEQETQYF.

J is TRBJ1-1 and V is TRBV30; 7 nucleotides agree with TRBD1. The CDR3 runs to 15 residues. Germline lookup yields CDR1 GTSNPN and CDR2 SVGIG (reference sequence). Germline trimming cut 2 bases from V and 1 base from J; bases unmatched to any gene: 7. CDR3 amino acids: CAWSLGGVTNTEAFF. The CDR3 DNA reads TGTGCCTGGAGTCTAGGGGGCGTCACGAACACTGAAGCTTTCTTT.

This chain links TRBV7-2 with TRBJ2-1; D is uncertain. From germline, CDR1 is SGHTA and CDR2 FQGNSA. V was clipped by 0 bases and J by 2 bases, with 8 bases between them. There are 15 residues in the CDR3. This chain's CDR3 is CASSLASGAYNEQFF. The CDR3 bases are TGTGCCAGCAGCTTAGCTTCGGGTGCCTACAATGAGCAGTTCTTC.

This clone was observed a handful of times. This chain joins TRBV6-2 or TRBV6-3 and TRBJ1-5; D possibly corresponds to TRBD1 (6 bases). The length of the CDR3 is 14 residues. The germline gives CDR1 MNHEY, CDR2 SVGEGT. V dropped 5 bases and J dropped 7 bases, with 15 bases sitting between them. The DNA for the CDR3 is TGTGCCAGCAGTCAGACAGGCGCGCGGCAGCCCCAGCATTTT. It translates to CASSQTGARQPQHF.

This sequence joins TRBV29-1 and TRBJ2-5; D might be TRBD1 (6 bases). The CDR3 contains 12 residues. Trimming took 8 bases from V and 5 from J, leaving 15 bases between them. Germline V lookup: CDR1 SQVTM, CDR2 ANQGSEA. As DNA, the CDR3 is TGCAGCTTACAGGGTTCGGATGAGACCCAGTACTTC. It yields the protein CSLQGSDETQYF. Drawing the rest from reference TRBV29-1 and TRBJ2-5, the complete variable domain is SAVISQKPSRDICQRGTSLTIQCQVDSQVTMMFWYRQQPGQSLTLIATANQGSEATYESGFVIDKFPISRPNLTFSTLTVSNMSPEDSSIYLCSLQGSDETQYFGPGTRLLVL.

This chain uses TRBV27 with TRBJ2-7, with a tentative D call TRBD1 (5 bases). V was cut by 4 bases and J by 1 base, with 8 bases left in between. The CDR3 runs 13 residues. CDR1 and CDR2 from the germline V gene are MNHEY and SMNVEV (reference sequence). As DNA, the CDR3 is TGTGCCAGCAGTTGGGGCAGATCCTACGAGCAGTACTTC. Translating gives CASSWGRSYEQYF.

CDR3 amino acids: CASSLVAGVSYNEQFF. The CDR3 DNA follows: TGTGCCAGCAGTTTAGTGGCGGGCGTCTCCTACAATGAGCAGTTCTTC. J is TRBJ2-1 and V is TRBV27; D might be TRBD2 (5 bases). Trimming cost V 2 bases and J 0 bases, with 11 bases left between them. This CDR3 spans 16 amino acids. Germline CDR1 and CDR2: MNHEY and SMNVEV (reference sequence).

V usage is TRBV19 and J usage is TRBJ2-5; TRBD1 agrees at 7 bases. The junction had 6 bases not matched to a gene; V was cut back by 4 bases and J by 4 bases. Germline V gives CDR1 LNHDA, CDR2 SQIVND (reference sequence). CDR3 length equals 14 residues. CDR3 residues: CASSTETGRETQYF. In DNA, the CDR3 is TGTGCCAGTAGTACCGAGACAGGGAGAGAGACCCAGTACTTC.

With regard to this clone: Other nucleotide sequences from this sample produce the same CDR3. V usage is TRBV28 and J usage is TRBJ1-2; a weak D match, TRBD1 (6 bases). Trimming cost V 6 bases and J 0 bases, with 14 bases left between them. The CDR3 consists of 15 residues. Germline V gene data show CDR1 as MDHEN and CDR2 as SYDVKM. CDR3 sequence (DNA): TGTGCCAGCAGCTTAGGGGGGACCTCTAACTATGGCTACACCTTC. Its translation is CASSLGGTSNYGYTF.

This clone was detected only once. V gene TRBV6-1 combines with J gene TRBJ2-2, with 7 bases identical to TRBD2. The CDR3 has 17 amino acids. Unmatched junction bases numbered 10, after V lost 4 bases and J lost 2 bases. Germline CDR1 is MNHNS and CDR2 is SASEGT. CDR3 amino acids: CASSVILGTTNTGELFF. CDR3 nucleotides: TGTGCCAGCAGTGTAATTCTTGGGACTACCAACACCGGGGAGCTGTTTTTT.

This chain connects TRBV19 to TRBJ2-2; TRBD2 aligns across 8 bases. Germline V CDR1 and CDR2: LNHDA, SQIVND (reference sequence). The CDR3 spans 16 residues. The V and J ends lost 5 bases and 4 bases, in that order; junction bases with no gene match: 9. CDR3 region: CASSFFSGAFTGELFF. The CDR3 nucleotides read TGTGCCAGTAGTTTTTTTAGCGGGGCCTTCACCGGGGAGCTGTTTTTT.

The CDR3: CASGLVLAGGTDTQYF. The CDR3, as DNA: TGTGCTAGTGGTTTGGTCTTAGCGGGGGGGACAGATACGCAGTATTTT. This chain uses TRBV12-5 with TRBJ2-3; 11 bases are shared with TRBD2. Germline CDR1 LGHNT, CDR2 FRNRAP. The CDR3 loop spans 16 amino acids. The J segment lost 3 bases and the V segment lost 0 bases, leaving 2 bases of the junction unmatched.

The chain joins TRBV7-9 to TRBJ2-2; 8 positions match TRBD1. CDR1 is SEHNR and CDR2 is FQNEAQ in the germline V gene (reference sequence). V trimming: 5 bases; J trimming: 6 bases; junction bases outside the gene matches: 8. This CDR3 has 15 amino acids. CDR3: CASSLTGGRSGELFF. CDR3 nucleotide sequence: TGTGCCAGCAGCCTAACAGGGGGTCGGTCCGGGGAGCTGTTTTTT.

The genes are TRBV9 and TRBJ2-7, with 10 positions matching TRBD2. The ends lost 2 bases at V and 2 bases at J; junction bases unmatched: 1. Germline CDR1 is SGDLS and CDR2 is YYNGEE. The CDR3 is 14 amino acids. The chain's CDR3 is CASSVSGGPYEQYF. CDR3 bases: TGTGCCAGCAGCGTTAGCGGGGGGCCCTACGAGCAGTACTTC.

This chain links TRBV18 with TRBJ1-2; D is possibly TRBD1 (6 bases). The V end was cut by 5 bases, the J end by 13 bases, with 17 bases between. This CDR3 spans 12 amino acids. Germline CDR1 and CDR2: KGHSH and LQKENI. The CDR3 region is CASSSKQGEGTF. The CDR3 DNA sequence: TGTGCCAGCTCATCTAAACAGGGTGAGGGCACCTTC.

This clone has a handful of counts. V is TRBV2 and J is TRBJ2-7; 9 nucleotides agree with TRBD2. CDR1 and CDR2 from the germline V gene are SNHLY and FYNNEI. The trim removed 0 bases at V and 4 bases at J, leaving 1 base unmatched. This CDR3 is built from 14 residues. Here the CDR3 reads CASSEASGSYEQYF. The CDR3 DNA is TGTGCCAGCAGTGAAGCTAGCGGGAGTTACGAGCAGTACTTC.

The gene calls are TRBV11-2 and TRBJ1-4; D might be TRBD1 (5 bases). V dropped 5 bases and J dropped 5 bases, with 9 bases sitting between them. The CDR3 has 13 residues. Per the germline V gene, CDR1 is SGHAT and CDR2 is FQNNGV. CDR3 bases: TGTGCCAGCAGCAGACAGCAAAATGAAAAACTGTTTTTT. It translates to CASSRQQNEKLFF.

The J gene is TRBJ2-5, the V gene TRBV30, with D unclear. The CDR3 consists of 13 residues. CDR1 and CDR2 (germline): GTSNPN, SVGIG (reference sequence). V gave up 2 bases and J gave up 3 bases, with 10 bases separating them. The CDR3 DNA follows: TGTGCCTGGAGTCTAGTGCCCGAAGAGACCCAGTACTTC. It encodes CAWSLVPEETQYF.

The chain employs TRBV4-3 and TRBJ1-2, with unresolved D. This CDR3 comprises 15 residues. Germline V CDR1 and CDR2: LGHNA, YSLEER. The V gene lost 0 bases and the J gene lost 4 bases, with 12 bases spanning the gap. CDR3 sequence reads: CASSQDRQPGYGYTF. In DNA form, the CDR3 reads TGCGCCAGCAGCCAAGATAGGCAGCCAGGCTATGGCTACACCTTC.

This rearrangement joins TRBV2 to TRBJ2-5; TRBD2 might be the D (5 bases). The CDR3 consists of 13 residues. Germline CDR1 SNHLY, CDR2 FYNNEI. Trimming left V 2 bases short and J 5 bases short, with 9 bases between. In DNA form, the CDR3 reads TGTGCCAGCAGTGAATACCAGCGGGAGACCCAGTACTTC. Encoded protein: CASSEYQRETQYF.